This TCR beta chain was recovered during a study of blood T cell repertoires in COVID-19. Study at large: Both acute and convalescent COVID-19 samples were obtained from the United States, Italy and Spain. PBMCs, B-cell-depleted T cells, or T cells provided the cDNA or gDNA that made up the material.

V lost 3 bases to trimming and J lost 2 bases, with 12 bases between them. The length of the CDR3 is 15 residues. Germline V gene lookup returns CDR1 SGDLS and CDR2 YYNGEE. Enrollees, about 18 to 100 years old, lived in fewer than 25 US areas. Assay: immunoSEQ multiplex PCR; the TCRdb copy retains only in-frame clones and omits some. The sample includes about 140,000 clones, roughly 83% of them seen just once. This sequence joins TRBV9 and TRBJ2-1, with D perhaps matching TRBD2 (6 bases). The source of this sequence is a man in his forties with acute COVID-19. Sequencing was performed on PBMCs or T cells enriched from blood (not recorded which). DNA for the CDR3: TGTGCCAGCAGCGGTTCTAGCGAGGCCTACAATGAGCAGTTCTTC. This gives the protein CASSGSSEAYNEQFF.